Listed here is a single T cell receptor beta chain. Sequenced by immunoSEQ multiplex PCR; TCRdb stores in-frame clones only, minus some. This sample carries about 300,000 clones, over 55% of them seen once, and the ten largest clones take about 6.7%. Genomic DNA in a quantity of about 2.1 micrograms was derived from cryopreserved PBMCs for TCR beta libraries. This CDR3 region has 19 residues. The V segment lost 0 bases and the J segment 3 bases; nucleotides outside the gene matches: 14. Germline V gene data show CDR1 as LNHNV and CDR2 as YYDKDF (reference sequence). The sample is drawn from a study of cytotoxic CD8 clonotypes in ibrutinib-treated CLL.

The rearrangement links TRBV15 to TRBJ2-4, with TRBD1 matching over 7 bases. The clonotype originates from a human donor with chronic lymphocytic leukemia. The input for sequencing was PBMCs, taken after 36 months of ibrutinib treatment. DNA for the CDR3: TGTGCCACCAGCAGAGAAGGACAGGTTTTGTCAGAGGACAAAAACATTCAGTACTTC. The encoded protein is CATSREGQVLSEDKNIQYF.